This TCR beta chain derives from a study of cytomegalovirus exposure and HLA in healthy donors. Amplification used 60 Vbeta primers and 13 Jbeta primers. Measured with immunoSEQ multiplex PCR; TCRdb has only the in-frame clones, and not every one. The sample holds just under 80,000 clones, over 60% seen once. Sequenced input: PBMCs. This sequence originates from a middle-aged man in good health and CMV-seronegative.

The CDR3, as DNA: TGTGCCTGGAGTATTCGCCTGAGCTCCTACGAGCAGTACTTC. It is translated as CAWSIRLSSYEQYF. The rearrangement links TRBV30 to TRBJ2-7; no clear D gene. The CDR3 is 14 residues long. Germline values: CDR1 GTSNPN, CDR2 SVGIG (reference sequence). V was clipped by 2 bases and J by 0 bases, with 11 bases between them.